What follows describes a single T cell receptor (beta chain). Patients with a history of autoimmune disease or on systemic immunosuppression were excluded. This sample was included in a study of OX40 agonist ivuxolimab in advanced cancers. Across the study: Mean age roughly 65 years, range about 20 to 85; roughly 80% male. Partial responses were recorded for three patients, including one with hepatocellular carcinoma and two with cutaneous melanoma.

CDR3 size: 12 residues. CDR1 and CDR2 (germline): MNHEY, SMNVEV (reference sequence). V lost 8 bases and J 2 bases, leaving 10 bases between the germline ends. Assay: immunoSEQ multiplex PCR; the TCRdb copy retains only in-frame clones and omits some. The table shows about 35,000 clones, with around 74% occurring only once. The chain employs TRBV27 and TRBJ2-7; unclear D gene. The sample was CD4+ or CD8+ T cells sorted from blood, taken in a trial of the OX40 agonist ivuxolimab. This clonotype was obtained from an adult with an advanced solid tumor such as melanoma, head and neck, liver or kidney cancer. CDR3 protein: CASRTRTYEQYF. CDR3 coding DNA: TGTGCCAGCCGAACGCGGACCTACGAGCAGTACTTC.